The rows below give T cell receptor beta chains drawn from one sample of a study of blood T cells in healthy people across ages. A single record per CDR3 protein comes from TCRdb applying MiXCR to the 5' RACE reads. The profile shows approximately 790,000 distinct CDR3 sequences, 60% to 80% of them singletons. The sequenced sample consisted of blood. The receptors stem from a man aged 25 to 40 in good health. Both conserved end residues are part of each CDR3. Fields, in order: V gene, D gene, J gene, clone size, CDR3 protein, CDR3 DNA. The D gene is left open where the match is weak. The size field is filled for only some rows; it gives once, few, many or a size class.

TRBV6-5,-,TRBJ2-3,-,CASSQDGARHTQYF,TGTGCCAGCAGTCAGGACGGGGCACGACATACGCAGTATTTT
TRBV29-1,TRBD1,TRBJ2-7,-,CSVESVTGADYERYF,TGCAGCGTTGAATCGGTGACAGGGGCGGACTACGAGCGGTACTTC
TRBV7-2,-,TRBJ2-7,few,CASSLAPDHMAPYEQYF,TGTGCCAGCAGCTTAGCCCCCGACCACATGGCCCCTTACGAGCAGTACTTC
TRBV12-3/TRBV12-4,-,TRBJ2-1,few,CASTNIEGPAGNEQFF,TGTGCCAGCACAAATATCGAGGGACCGGCAGGAAATGAGCAGTTCTTC
TRBV20-1,-,TRBJ2-7,-,CSARDDAQGIGEQYF,TGCAGTGCTAGAGATGACGCTCAGGGCATCGGCGAGCAGTACTTC
TRBV20-1,TRBD2,TRBJ2-1,-,CSAKLAGAYNEQFF,TGCAGTGCTAAACTAGCGGGGGCCTACAATGAGCAGTTCTTC
TRBV3-1,-,TRBJ2-5,-,CASSQGEGRGPTGETQYF,TGTGCCAGCAGCCAAGGGGAAGGGCGGGGGCCCACTGGAGAGACCCAGTACTTC
TRBV12-3/TRBV12-4,-,TRBJ2-5,-,CASSFEAQTQYF,TGTGCCAGCAGTTTTGAGGCCCAGACCCAGTACTTC
TRBV2,-,TRBJ1-2,-,CASYGTRIRGTF,TGTGCCAGCTATGGGACGCGGATCCGCGGCACCTTC
TRBV6-5,-,TRBJ1-6,once,CASRIDGYNSPLHF,TGTGCCAGCAGAATAGACGGCTATAATTCACCCCTCCACTTT
TRBV29-1,-,TRBJ2-4,-,CSVDDLRNIQYF,TGCAGCGTTGACGACCTAAGGAACATTCAGTACTTC
TRBV7-8,TRBD1,TRBJ2-5,-,CASSRDKTGGDQETQYF,TGTGCCAGCAGCCGCGATAAGACAGGGGGAGATCAAGAGACCCAGTACTTC
TRBV7-2,TRBD1,TRBJ1-6,-,CASSVEDRGLSPLHF,TGTGCCAGCAGCGTGGAGGACAGGGGGCTCTCACCCCTCCACTTT
TRBV30,-,TRBJ1-4,-,CAWSARPQSEKLFF,TGTGCCTGGAGTGCCAGACCACAGTCGGAAAAACTGTTTTTT
TRBV27,-,TRBJ1-6,once,CASSLHGGPNSPLHF,TGTGCCAGCAGTTTACATGGTGGACCCAATTCACCCCTCCACTTT
TRBV7-2,-,TRBJ1-2,-,CASSPVGGGNYGYTF,TGTGCCAGCAGCCCGGTGGGGGGCGGGAACTATGGCTACACCTTC
TRBV5-1,-,TRBJ2-1,few,CASSLDPGFNNEQFF,TGCGCCAGCAGCTTGGATCCCGGATTCAACAATGAGCAGTTCTTC
TRBV5-1,-,TRBJ1-2,-,CASSPSTGEHYGYTF,TGCGCCAGCAGCCCCTCGACAGGCGAGCACTATGGCTACACCTTC
TRBV9,-,TRBJ2-3,-,CASSVGTGLKGTDTQYF,TGTGCCAGCAGCGTAGGCACAGGCCTTAAAGGCACAGATACGCAGTATTTT
TRBV9,TRBD2,TRBJ2-7,-,CASSVSGSGGIYNEQYF,TGTGCCAGCAGCGTTAGCGGGTCGGGGGGTATTTACAATGAGCAGTACTTC
TRBV6-2/TRBV6-3,-,TRBJ2-7,-,CASSYTLSEQYF,TGTGCCAGCAGTTACACTTTGAGCGAGCAGTACTTC
TRBV7-2,-,TRBJ2-7,-,CASSPDVSGAYEQYF,TGTGCCAGCAGCCCGGACGTCAGCGGTGCCTACGAGCAGTACTTC
TRBV5-1,-,TRBJ2-1,-,CASSLGASGSYNEQFF,TGCGCCAGCAGCTTGGGGGCGTCGGGCTCCTACAATGAGCAGTTCTTC
TRBV6-6,TRBD1,TRBJ2-7,-,CASSYLDRNEQYF,TGTGCCAGCAGTTACCTGGACAGGAACGAGCAGTACTTC